The 8 T cell receptor beta chains listed next were all sequenced from one sample in a study of T cells in Graves' hyperthyroidism and ophthalmopathy. Template material for amplifying TCR beta CDR3 regions consisted of RNA transcripts. In the first-round RT-PCR of the TCR CDR3, the HTBI primer set was used. TCRdb processed the multiplex PCR reads anew with MiXCR; each CDR3 protein has one entry. Of 610,000 or so distinct CDR3 sequences in the sample, around 46% were seen once. The sample consisted of peripheral blood or thyroid tissue (not recorded which). These receptors came from a woman younger than 30 with Graves' hyperthyroidism.

This clonotype was seen ten or more times. The V and J genes are TRBV24-1 and TRBJ1-2; TRBD1 matches 8 bases. This CDR3 comprises 14 residues. V shed 6 bases and J 3 bases; nucleotides not matched to a gene: 5. CDR1 is KGHDR, CDR2 SFDVKD, per germline. The CDR3 nucleotides read TGTGCCACCAGTCCCCCGGACAGGGACTATGGCTACACCTTC. This encodes CATSPPDRDYGYTF.

The chain joins TRBV7-9 to TRBJ2-2, with D perhaps assigned TRBD1 or TRBD2 (5 bases each). Germline lookup yields CDR1 SEHNR and CDR2 FQNEAQ (reference sequence). This CDR3 spans 13 amino acids. V was shortened by 4 bases and J by 8 bases, with 11 bases between the two germline ends. The DNA of the CDR3 is TGTGCCAGCAGCTCCGGGGCCCTTGGGGAGCTGTTTTTT. Translated: CASSSGALGELFF.

The sample holds many counts of this clonotype. The chain has TRBV29-1 and TRBJ1-5, with D possibly being TRBD1 (6 bases). Germline-derived CDR1 and CDR2 are SQVTM and ANQGSEA. V was clipped by 4 bases and J by 6 bases, with 13 bases between them. The CDR3 contains 13 residues. The CDR3 loop is CSVATGLSQPQHF. In DNA form, the CDR3 reads TGCAGCGTTGCAACAGGGTTGAGTCAGCCCCAGCATTTT.

For the CDR3, the DNA is TGTGCCAGCTCACGTGGAGGATTGACAGGGGATTCCTACGAGCAGTACTTC. Its translation: CASSRGGLTGDSYEQYF. The V gene is TRBV7-9, the J gene TRBJ2-7; TRBD1 aligns across 8 bases. Germline V gives CDR1 SEHNR, CDR2 FQNEAQ (reference sequence). There are 17 residues in the CDR3. With 8 bases clipped from V and 1 base from J, the junction kept 16 bases outside the gene matches.

The V gene is TRBV2, the J gene TRBJ1-2; no firm D call. Per germline, CDR1 SNHLY and CDR2 FYNNEI. The CDR3 runs 12 residues. DNA of the CDR3: TGTGCTAGTTGGTCAAGTGACTATGGCTACACCTTC. Amino acid sequence: CASWSSDYGYTF.

The J gene is TRBJ2-5, the V gene TRBV10-2, with 12 bases lining up with TRBD2. V shed 4 bases and J 4 bases; nucleotides not matched to a gene: 4. The germline V gene encodes CDR1 WSHSY and CDR2 SAAADI. CDR3 length equals 15 residues. DNA for the CDR3: TGCGCCAGCAGTGCGACTAGCGGGAGTTTAGAGACCCAGTACTTC. It codes for CASSATSGSLETQYF.

The gene calls are TRBV24-1 and TRBJ2-1; TRBD2 matches 10 bases. The CDR3 has 16 amino acids. Germline V gives CDR1 KGHDR, CDR2 SFDVKD. The V gene end was trimmed by 3 bases and the J gene end by 5 bases; junction bases not matched to a gene: 6. CDR3 residues: CATSDSSGRRNNEQFF. The CDR3 nucleotides are TGTGCCACCAGTGATAGTAGCGGGAGGAGAAACAATGAGCAGTTCTTC.

This chain joins TRBV10-3 and TRBJ2-7; D might be TRBD2 (5 bases). Deletions cut 7 bases from V and 1 base from J, with 14 bases between. Germline V lookup: CDR1 ENHRY, CDR2 SYGVKD. CDR3 size: 14 residues. The CDR3 protein is CAITQTGNSYEQYF. The CDR3 nucleotides read TGTGCCATCACACAGACCGGGAATTCCTACGAGCAGTACTTC.